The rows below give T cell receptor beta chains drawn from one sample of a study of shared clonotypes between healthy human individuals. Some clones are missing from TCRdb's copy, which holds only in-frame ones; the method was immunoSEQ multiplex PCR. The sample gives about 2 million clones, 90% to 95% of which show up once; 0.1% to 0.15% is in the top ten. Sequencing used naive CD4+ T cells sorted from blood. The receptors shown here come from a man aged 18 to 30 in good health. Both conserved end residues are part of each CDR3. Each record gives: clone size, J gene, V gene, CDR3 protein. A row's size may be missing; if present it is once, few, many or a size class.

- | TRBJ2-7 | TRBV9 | CASSVEGRLGYEQYF
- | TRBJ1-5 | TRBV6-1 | CASTWTGGLNQPQHF
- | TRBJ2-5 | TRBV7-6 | CASSLARLAGGETQYF
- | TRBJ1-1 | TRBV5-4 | CASSSDWNTEAFF
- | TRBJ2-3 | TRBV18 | CASSLSGAYSTDTQYF
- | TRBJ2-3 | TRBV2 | CASSEARPGGGDTQYF
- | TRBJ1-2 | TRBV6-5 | CASSRAGTNYGYTF
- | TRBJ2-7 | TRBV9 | CASSLRVAGIYEQYF
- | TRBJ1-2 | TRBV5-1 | CASSPDSTGQFYGYTF
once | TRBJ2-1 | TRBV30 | CAWSVVSGGYNEQFF
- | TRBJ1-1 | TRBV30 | CAWRDSLATEAFF
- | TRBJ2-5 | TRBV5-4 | CASSLGRKETQYF
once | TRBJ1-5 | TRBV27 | CASSSYQLGGNQPQHF
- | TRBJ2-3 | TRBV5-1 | CASSAGDGTDTQYF
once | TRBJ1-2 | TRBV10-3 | CAVRKGQGYGYTF
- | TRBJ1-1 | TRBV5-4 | CASSAEAANTEAFF
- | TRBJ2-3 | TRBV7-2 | CASSLAGTSLLTDTQYF
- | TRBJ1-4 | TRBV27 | CASRRRDSLILFF
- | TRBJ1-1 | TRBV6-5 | CASSYKFWGQTEAFF
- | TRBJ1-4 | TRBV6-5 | CASRTQTGSGEKLFF
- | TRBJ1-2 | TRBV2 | CASSIEYPGTGGSGYTF
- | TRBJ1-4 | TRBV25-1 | CASSARTGGNEKLFF
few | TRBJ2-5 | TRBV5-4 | CASSFGQETQYF
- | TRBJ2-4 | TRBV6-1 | CASSEGSGDLAKNIQYF
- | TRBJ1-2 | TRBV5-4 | CASRDRGFNYGYTF
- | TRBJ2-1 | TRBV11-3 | CASSIQGNEQFF
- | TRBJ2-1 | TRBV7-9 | CASSLVVGSSYNEQFF
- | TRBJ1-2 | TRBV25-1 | CASSVTEFYGYTF
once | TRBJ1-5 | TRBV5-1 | CASSKTGDLDQPQHF
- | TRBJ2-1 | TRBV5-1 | CASSSRAGVNEQFF
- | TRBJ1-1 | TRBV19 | CASSTTGVNTEAFF
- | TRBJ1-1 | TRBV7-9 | CASSSRDRVKAFF
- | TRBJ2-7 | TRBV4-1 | CASSQSESTGIIYEQYF
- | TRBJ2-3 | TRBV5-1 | CASSLSDTDTQYF
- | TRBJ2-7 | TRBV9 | CASSRDSTYEQYF
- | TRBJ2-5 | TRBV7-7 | CASSLDGVSSETQYF
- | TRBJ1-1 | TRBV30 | CAWGRDSEAFF
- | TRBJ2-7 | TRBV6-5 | CASTLRGGEKYEQYF